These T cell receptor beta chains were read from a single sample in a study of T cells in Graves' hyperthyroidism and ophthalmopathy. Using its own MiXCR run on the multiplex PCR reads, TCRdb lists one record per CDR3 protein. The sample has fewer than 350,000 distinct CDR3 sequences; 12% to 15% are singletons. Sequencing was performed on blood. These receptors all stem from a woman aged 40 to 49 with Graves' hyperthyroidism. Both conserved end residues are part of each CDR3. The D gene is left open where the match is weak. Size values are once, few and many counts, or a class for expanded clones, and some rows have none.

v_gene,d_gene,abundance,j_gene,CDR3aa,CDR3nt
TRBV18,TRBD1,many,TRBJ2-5,CASSPGLDRGAQYF,TGTGCCAGCTCTCCCGGCTTGGACAGGGGGGCCCAGTACTTC
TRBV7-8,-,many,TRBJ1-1,CASRLQVNTEAFF,TGTGCCAGCAGGCTCCAGGTGAACACTGAAGCTTTCTTT
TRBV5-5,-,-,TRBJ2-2,CASSLINTGELFF,TGTGCCAGCAGCCTAATTAACACCGGGGAGCTGTTTTTT
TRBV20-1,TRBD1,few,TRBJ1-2,CSATLQGANYGYTF,TGCAGTGCTACCCTGCAGGGGGCTAACTATGGCTACACCTTC
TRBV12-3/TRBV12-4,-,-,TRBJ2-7,CASSLGGLGSEQYF,TGTGCCAGCAGTTTAGGCGGCCTGGGGAGCGAGCAGTACTTC
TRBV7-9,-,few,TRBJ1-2,CASSTRGHGGGYTF,TGTGCCAGCAGCACCCGGGGTCACGGGGGTGGCTACACCTTC
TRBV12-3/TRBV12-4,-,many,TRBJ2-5,CASSLAWTLQETQYF,TGTGCCAGCAGTTTAGCTTGGACCCTCCAAGAGACCCAGTACTTC
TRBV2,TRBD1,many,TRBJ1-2,CASSVDRGRSYTF,TGTGCCAGCAGCGTTGACAGGGGGCGAAGCTACACCTTC
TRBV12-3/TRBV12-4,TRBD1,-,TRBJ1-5,CATSWDSGDQPQHF,TGTGCCACCAGTTGGGACAGCGGAGATCAGCCCCAGCATTTT
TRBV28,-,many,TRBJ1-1,CASSLLIGVGNTEAFF,TGTGCCAGCAGTTTATTAATCGGGGTCGGGAACACTGAAGCTTTCTTT
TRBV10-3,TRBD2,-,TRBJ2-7,CATAAGTSGTYEQYF,TGTGCCACCGCCGCCGGGACTAGCGGGACCTACGAGCAGTACTTC
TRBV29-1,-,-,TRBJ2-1,CSVLVTSYNEQFF,TGCAGCGTACTAGTAACCTCCTACAATGAGCAGTTCTTC
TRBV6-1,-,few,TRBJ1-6,CASSESQGRANSPLHF,TGTGCCAGCAGTGAATCACAGGGACGGGCTAATTCACCCCTCCACTTT
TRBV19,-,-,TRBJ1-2,CASSKSHPGTYNFYTF,TGTGCCAGTAGTAAGTCCCACCCGGGAACCTACAACTTCTACACCTTC
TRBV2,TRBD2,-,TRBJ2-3,CASSGSGRGTDTQYF,TGTGCCAGCAGTGGTAGCGGGAGAGGTACAGATACGCAGTATTTT
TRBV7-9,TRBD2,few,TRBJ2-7,CASSLGDSGRSSYEQYF,TGTGCCAGCAGCTTAGGGGATAGCGGGAGAAGTTCCTACGAGCAGTACTTC
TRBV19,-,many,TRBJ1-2,CASSPISGGYYGYTF,TGTGCCAGTAGTCCCATCAGCGGCGGCTACTATGGCTACACCTTC
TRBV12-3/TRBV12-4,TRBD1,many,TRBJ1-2,CASSPRTGDYGYTF,TGTGCCAGCAGTCCCCGGACAGGGGACTATGGCTACACCTTC
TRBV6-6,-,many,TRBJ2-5,CASSYGTGRWETQYF,TGTGCCAGCAGTTACGGGACTGGCCGCTGGGAGACCCAGTACTTC
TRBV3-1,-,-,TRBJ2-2,CASSQEGTGRGELFF,TGTGCCAGCAGCCAAGAAGGGACTGGACGGGGGGAGCTGTTTTTT
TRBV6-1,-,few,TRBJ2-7,CASSGQGTGEQYF,TGTGCCAGCAGCGGTCAGGGGACGGGGGAGCAGTACTTC
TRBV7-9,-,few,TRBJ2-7,CASSGNTHGKQYF,TGTGCCAGCAGCGGAAACACCCACGGGAAGCAGTACTTC
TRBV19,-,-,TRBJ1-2,CASSIAGVGGYTF,TGTGCCAGTAGTATCGCAGGGGTTGGTGGCTACACCTTC
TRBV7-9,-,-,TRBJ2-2,CASSLSSPTGELFF,TGTGCCAGCAGCTTATCCAGCCCGACCGGGGAGCTGTTTTTT
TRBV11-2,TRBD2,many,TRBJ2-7,CASSQISGGHYEQYF,TGTGCCAGCAGCCAAATTAGCGGGGGGCACTACGAGCAGTACTTC
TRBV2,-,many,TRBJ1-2,CASSEGPTENGYTF,TGTGCCAGCAGTGAAGGCCCGACGGAGAATGGCTACACCTTC
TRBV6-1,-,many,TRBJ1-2,CASSPRGYYGYTF,TGTGCCAGCAGTCCCCGGGGCTACTATGGCTACACCTTC
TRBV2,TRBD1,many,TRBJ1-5,CASSFTGVDEPQHF,TGTGCCAGCAGTTTTACAGGGGTCGATGAGCCCCAGCATTTT
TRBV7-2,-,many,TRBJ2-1,CASSFLGRSYNEQFF,TGTGCCAGCAGCTTCTTGGGCCGTTCCTACAATGAGCAGTTCTTC
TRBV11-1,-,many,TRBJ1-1,CASSPESFREAFF,TGTGCCAGCAGCCCTGAAAGTTTTCGTGAAGCTTTCTTT
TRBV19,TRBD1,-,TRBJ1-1,CASSGTGASEAFF,TGTGCCAGTAGCGGGACAGGGGCGAGTGAAGCTTTCTTT
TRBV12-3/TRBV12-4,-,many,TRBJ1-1,CASSFGRRDTEAFF,TGTGCCAGCAGTTTTGGTAGAAGGGACACTGAAGCTTTCTTT
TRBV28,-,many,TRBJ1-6,CASSFVGIGNSPLHF,TGTGCCAGCAGTTTTGTGGGAATTGGGAATTCACCCCTCCACTTT
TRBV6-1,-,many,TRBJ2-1,CASYFASASSYNEQFF,TGTGCCAGCTATTTTGCTAGCGCTAGCTCCTACAATGAGCAGTTCTTC
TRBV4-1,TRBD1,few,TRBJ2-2,CASSQDRGGSFGELFF,TGCGCCAGCAGCCAAGATCGAGGGGGCTCTTTCGGGGAGCTGTTTTTT